The 29 T cell receptor beta chains listed next were all sequenced from one sample in a study of a mutant IDH1 vaccine in newly diagnosed glioma. Their cognate antigens are unknown. The time point is: week 23, last vaccination. Every vaccination contained 300 ug of the mutant IDH1 20-mer peptide and was paired with topical imiquimod. Profiling relied on immunoSEQ multiplex PCR, and the TCRdb table lists in-frame clones only, not all of them. This sample has around 60,000 clones, with roughly 84% found just once. The specimen comprised PBMCs, sampled from a glioma patient whose treatment included an IDH1 peptide vaccine. All receptors derive from a young man with glioma.

This rearrangement joins TRBV30 to TRBJ1-6, with D unclear. V lost 3 bases and J 0 bases, leaving 9 bases between the germline ends. CDR1 and CDR2 (germline): GTSNPN, SVGIG (reference sequence). The CDR3 contains 15 residues. Written as DNA, the CDR3 is TGTGCCTGGAGAACGGGGAGCTCCTATAATTCACCCCTCCACTTT. This gives the protein CAWRTGSSYNSPLHF.

The V and J genes are TRBV2 and TRBJ1-6; 7 bases are a match to TRBD1. This CDR3 comprises 19 residues. Germline CDR1 and CDR2: SNHLY and FYNNEI. V dropped 8 bases and J dropped 4; count of bases not matched to a gene: 20. This chain's CDR3 is CASASEGDRSEVYNSPLHF. The CDR3 nucleotides are TGTGCCAGCGCTAGCGAGGGGGACAGAAGCGAGGTATATAATTCACCCCTCCACTTT.

This chain connects TRBV5-1 to TRBJ2-5; no reliable D call. The CDR3 totals 17 residues. Looked up from germline, CDR1 is SGHRS and CDR2 is YFSETQ. V was pared by 5 bases and J by 1 base, with 21 bases between. The CDR3 DNA follows: TGCGCCAGCAGTCGAGGTGAGATAGTAGGCGTCCAAGAGACCCAGTACTTC. Its protein product is CASSRGEIVGVQETQYF.

The gene calls are TRBV7-8 and TRBJ2-1; TRBD2 matches 8 bases. Germline CDR1 and CDR2: SGHVS and FQNEAQ. This CDR3 spans 15 amino acids. Trimming at V came to 3 bases and at J to 4 bases, leaving 5 bases not matched to a gene. The CDR3 reads CASSFRGGPYNEQFF. Here the CDR3 DNA reads TGTGCCAGCAGCTTCCGCGGGGGGCCGTACAATGAGCAGTTCTTC.

This chain connects TRBV4-1 to TRBJ1-1, with 7 bases fitting TRBD1. Germline V gene data show CDR1 as MGHRA and CDR2 as YSYEKL. This CDR3 has 15 amino acids. The trim removed 4 bases at V and 2 bases at J, leaving 7 bases unmatched. In nucleotides, the CDR3 is TGCGCCAGCAGCCCCACCAGGGGGTTTAACACTGAAGCTTTCTTT. The encoded protein is CASSPTRGFNTEAFF.

The chain has TRBV7-9 and TRBJ2-5; D gene ambiguous. Trimming cost V 4 bases and J 6 bases, with 9 bases left between them. Germline values: CDR1 SEHNR, CDR2 FQNEAQ (reference sequence). CDR3 length equals 12 residues. In DNA form, the CDR3 reads TGTGCCAGCAGCTACGGACGACAGACCCAGTACTTC. Translating it yields CASSYGRQTQYF.

The chain combines TRBV7-6 with TRBJ2-5; TRBD2 agrees at 11 bases. Trimming at V came to 1 base and at J to 0 bases, leaving 10 bases not matched to a gene. Germline V lookup: CDR1 SGHVS, CDR2 FNYEAQ. CDR3 length: 19 residues. CDR3 sequence: CASSLGVRPSGRYQETQYF. The DNA of the CDR3 is TGTGCCAGCAGCTTAGGGGTCCGGCCTAGCGGGAGGTACCAAGAGACCCAGTACTTC.

As regards this clone: Additional DNA sequences in this sample encode the identical CDR3. V gene TRBV10-2 combines with J gene TRBJ1-2; 10 bases match TRBD1. Germline V CDR1 and CDR2: WSHSY, SAAADI. Losses at the gene ends were 7 bases for V and 5 bases for J; bases not matched to a gene: 4. The CDR3 covers 13 residues. CDR3 sequence: CASTGTGDYGYTF. In DNA form, the CDR3 reads TGCGCCAGCACCGGGACAGGGGATTATGGCTACACCTTC.

V is TRBV18 and J is TRBJ2-5; a weak D match, TRBD1 (7 bases). Germline V gene data show CDR1 as KGHSH and CDR2 as LQKENI. The CDR3 length is 14 residues. The germline V and J ends were trimmed by 5 bases and 2 bases, with 12 bases remaining between them. The CDR3 region has the DNA TGTGCCAGCTCAGCGGGACAGTTACAAGAGACCCAGTACTTC. Protein: CASSAGQLQETQYF.

This rearrangement joins TRBV6-6 to TRBJ1-6; 8 nucleotides agree with TRBD1. The V segment lost 2 bases and the J segment 5 bases; nucleotides outside the gene matches: 2. The CDR3 sequence is 15 residues long. Germline CDR1 reads MNHNY; CDR2 reads SVGAGI (reference sequence). The CDR3 spells CASSYQDRDNSPLHF. The CDR3 DNA reads TGTGCCAGCAGTTACCAGGACAGGGATAATTCACCCCTCCACTTT.

This chain connects TRBV7-8 to TRBJ1-4; D unclear. From germline, CDR1 is SGHVS and CDR2 FQNEAQ. The length of the CDR3 is 11 residues. V was clipped by 5 bases and J by 11 bases, with 9 bases between them. In nucleotides, the CDR3 is TGTGCCAGCAGCCACGGAGTCAAACTGTTTTTT. It yields the protein CASSHGVKLFF.

This clone has a handful of counts. The chain is built from TRBV25-1 and TRBJ1-1, with D hard to call. Trimming took 3 bases from V and 3 from J, leaving 2 bases between them. This CDR3 has 11 residues. Germline CDR1 reads MGHDK; CDR2 reads SYGVNS. The CDR3 bases are TGTGCCAGCAGTGAGTACACTGAAGCTTTCTTT. Its protein is CASSEYTEAFF.

This chain links TRBV7-8 with TRBJ1-1; a weak D match, TRBD1 (6 bases). The germline V gene encodes CDR1 SGHVS and CDR2 FQNEAQ. The CDR3 is 13 residues long. V was clipped by 0 bases and J by 10 bases, with 12 bases between them. The CDR3 reads CASSLAEQGRAFF. For the CDR3, the DNA is TGTGCCAGCAGCTTAGCGGAACAGGGACGAGCTTTCTTT.

The chain uses TRBV7-9 and TRBJ1-4; TRBD1 agrees at 7 bases. With V trimmed by 4 bases and J by 6 bases, 5 bases remained unmatched. CDR1 SEHNR and CDR2 FQNEAQ come from the germline V gene (reference sequence). The CDR3 has 14 amino acids. The DNA for the CDR3 is TGTGCCAGCAGCTCGCTGGGGACAGATGAAAAACTGTTTTTT. Its protein product is CASSSLGTDEKLFF.

The J gene is TRBJ1-2, the V gene TRBV28; TRBD1 agrees at 7 bases. Unmatched junction bases numbered 7, after V lost 6 bases and J lost 6 bases. The CDR3 has 13 amino acids. Per germline, CDR1 MDHEN and CDR2 SYDVKM. This CDR3 reads CASRGGTDNGYTF. As DNA, the CDR3 is TGTGCCAGCAGGGGAGGGACAGACAATGGCTACACCTTC.

The gene calls are TRBV5-1 and TRBJ1-2, with 12 bases matching TRBD1. The CDR3 length is 16 residues. The J segment lost 7 bases and the V segment lost 4 bases, leaving 11 bases of the junction unmatched. The V gene's germline CDR1 is SGHRS and CDR2 YFSETQ. CDR3 protein: CASSPEAGQGAGGYTF. DNA of the CDR3: TGCGCCAGCAGCCCCGAGGCGGGACAGGGGGCTGGTGGCTACACCTTC.

The chain is built from TRBV4-3 and TRBJ1-1, with D unresolved. V shed 1 base and J shed 1 base, with 10 bases lying between them. The CDR3 is made up of 15 amino acids. The germline gives CDR1 LGHNA, CDR2 YSLEER. The chain's CDR3 is CASSQVRPGNTEAFF. The CDR3 bases are TGCGCCAGCAGCCAAGTCCGGCCGGGGAACACTGAAGCTTTCTTT.

The V call is TRBV6-1, the J call TRBJ2-3; TRBD2 agrees at 8 bases. This CDR3 has 18 amino acids. The junction had 15 bases not matched to a gene; V was cut back by 3 bases and J by 4 bases. CDR1 and CDR2 (germline): MNHNS, SASEGT. The CDR3: CASSEGKFSGKSADTQYF. CDR3 DNA sequence: TGTGCCAGCAGTGAGGGGAAGTTTAGCGGGAAGTCCGCAGATACGCAGTATTTT.

The V gene is TRBV5-1, the J gene TRBJ2-7; D might be TRBD1 (7 bases). CDR3 size: 15 residues. Germline CDR1 reads SGHRS; CDR2 reads YFSETQ. V lost 0 bases, J lost 4 bases, and 14 bases lay in between. Here the CDR3 DNA reads TGCGCCAGCAGCTTGGAGAGGGCGGGACAGTACGAGCAGTACTTC. This translates into CASSLERAGQYEQYF.

The chain uses TRBV30 and TRBJ1-6; D remains unclear. The CDR3 contains 16 residues. Trimming took 2 bases from V and 0 from J, leaving 11 bases between them. The germline CDR1 and CDR2 sequences are GTSNPN and SVGIG (reference sequence). This CDR3 reads CAWSSFWSSYNSPLHF. The CDR3 DNA is TGTGCCTGGAGTTCTTTTTGGAGCTCCTATAATTCACCCCTCCACTTT. Full variable domain (rest looked up from reference TRBV30 and TRBJ1-6): SQTIHQWPATLVQPVGSPLSLECTVEGTSNPNLYWYRQAAGRGLQLLFYSVGIGQISSEVPQNLSASRPQDRQFILSSKKLLLSDSGFYLCAWSSFWSSYNSPLHFGNGTRLTVT.

This clone was detected only a few times. The chain joins TRBV5-5 to TRBJ1-1; D ambiguous. The germline CDR1 and CDR2 sequences are SGHKS and YYEKEE (reference sequence). This CDR3 is 13 amino acids long. Trimming took off 1 base at V and 0 bases at J, with 4 bases between the two ends. CDR3 DNA sequence: TGTGCCAGCAGCTTGTTCCTGAACACTGAAGCTTTCTTT. Translated: CASSLFLNTEAFF.

This clone was seen a handful of times. The V gene is TRBV5-1, the J gene TRBJ2-7; weak D call: TRBD2 (6 bases). The CDR3 runs 18 residues. V was shortened by 1 base and J by 3 bases, with 23 bases between the two germline ends. Germline CDR1 SGHRS, CDR2 YFSETQ. The CDR3 loop reads CASSLMAAGFGGLYEQYF. CDR3 nucleotide sequence: TGCGCCAGCAGCTTGATGGCGGCAGGTTTCGGGGGTCTCTACGAGCAGTACTTC.

The chain links TRBV28 to TRBJ1-1; D is ambiguous. The CDR3 length is 11 residues. V lost 7 bases, J lost 5 bases, and 8 bases lay in between. Per the germline V gene, CDR1 is MDHEN and CDR2 is SYDVKM. The CDR3 loop reads CASTIQTEAFF. The CDR3 DNA sequence: TGTGCCAGCACCATACAGACTGAAGCTTTCTTT.

This clone was recorded once. This chain joins TRBV4-1 and TRBJ1-3; a weak D match, TRBD1 (6 bases). V lost 4 bases and J lost 4, with 20 bases in between. Germline V lookup: CDR1 MGHRA, CDR2 YSYEKL. This CDR3 is 17 amino acids long. In nucleotides, the CDR3 is TGCGCCAGCAGCCGAGGGGGACTGATCACCTTCGGAAACACCATATATTTT. Translation: CASSRGGLITFGNTIYF.

The V gene is TRBV27, the J gene TRBJ1-2; TRBD1 agrees at 8 bases. V lost 4 bases and J lost 8; bases outside the gene matches: 6. In germline, CDR1 is MNHEY, CDR2 SMNVEV (reference sequence). CDR3 length: 13 residues. CDR3: CASSWGQVGGYTF. In nucleotides, the CDR3 is TGTGCCAGCAGTTGGGGACAGGTGGGAGGCTACACCTTC.

The chain has TRBV19 and TRBJ1-1, with unresolved D. The CDR3 extends over 16 amino acids. Germline CDR1 LNHDA, CDR2 SQIVND (reference sequence). Trimming removed 6 bases at V and 4 bases at J, with 21 bases between. For the CDR3, the DNA is TGTGCCAGTAGACCACCCGGGAGTGCTCTTGGCACTGAAGCTTTCTTT. As protein: CASRPPGSALGTEAFF.

The chain has TRBV30 and TRBJ1-2; possibly TRBD1 for D (5 bases). This CDR3 is built from 17 residues. The V and J ends lost 0 bases and 0 bases respectively, with 17 bases between them. The germline CDR1 and CDR2 sequences are GTSNPN and SVGIG (reference sequence). The CDR3 reads CAWSVNRPYVANYGYTF. Written as DNA, the CDR3 is TGTGCCTGGAGTGTAAACAGGCCATACGTAGCTAACTATGGCTACACCTTC.

In its sample, this clone was seen once. The V gene is TRBV5-1, the J gene TRBJ2-1; D may be TRBD1 (5 bases). The CDR3 is 14 residues long. V lost 3 bases to trimming and J lost 5 bases, with 12 bases between them. Germline CDR1 SGHRS, CDR2 YFSETQ. CDR3 bases: TGCGCCAGCAGCTGGGAAGGGGCCGACAATGAGCAGTTCTTC. Translation: CASSWEGADNEQFF.

CDR3 in DNA: TGCGCCAGCCGCCCGCGGGGGGGGGACACTGAAGCTTTCTTT. Translation: CASRPRGGDTEAFF. This sequence joins TRBV4-1 and TRBJ1-1, with D tentatively TRBD1 (5 bases). The CDR3 sequence is 14 residues long. V lost 8 bases and J lost 3, with 16 bases in between. Germline V CDR1 and CDR2: MGHRA, YSYEKL.